This TCR beta chain was retrieved from a study of blood T cell repertoires in COVID-19. The method was immunoSEQ multiplex PCR; TCRdb's version includes in-frame clones alone and lacks a portion of them. The sample holds 150,000 to 250,000 clones, 80% to 90% seen once. The material sequenced was PBMCs or T cells enriched from blood (not recorded which). The sequence was collected from a man aged 40-49 years who had recovered from COVID-19.

The CDR3, as DNA: TGTGCCAGCAGCCCGAACCCGGACAGGGGCGAGACCCAGTACTTC. This sequence encodes CASSPNPDRGETQYF. The chain is built from TRBV5-6 and TRBJ2-5, with 9 nucleotides matching TRBD1. This CDR3 has 15 amino acids. Losses at the gene ends were 4 bases for V and 5 bases for J; bases not matched to a gene: 9. Germline V gives CDR1 SGHDT, CDR2 YYEEEE.